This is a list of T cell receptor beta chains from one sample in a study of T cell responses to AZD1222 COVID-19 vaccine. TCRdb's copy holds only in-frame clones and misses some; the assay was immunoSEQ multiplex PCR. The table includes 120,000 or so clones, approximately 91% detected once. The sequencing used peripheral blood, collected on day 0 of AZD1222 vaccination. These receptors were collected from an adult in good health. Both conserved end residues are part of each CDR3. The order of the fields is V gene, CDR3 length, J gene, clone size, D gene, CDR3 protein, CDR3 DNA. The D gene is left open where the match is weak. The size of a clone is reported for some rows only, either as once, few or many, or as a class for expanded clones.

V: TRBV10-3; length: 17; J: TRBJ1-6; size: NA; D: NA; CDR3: CAISPRGGSSYNSPLHF; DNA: TGTGCCATCAGTCCTAGGGGAGGTTCTAGCTATAATTCACCCCTCCACTTT
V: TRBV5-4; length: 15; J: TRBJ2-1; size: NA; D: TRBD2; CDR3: CASSLGGGAGNEQFF; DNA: TGTGCCAGCAGCTTGGGCGGGGGGGCAGGCAATGAGCAGTTCTTC
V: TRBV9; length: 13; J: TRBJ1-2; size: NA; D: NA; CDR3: CASSGGRGSGYTF; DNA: TGTGCCAGCAGCGGGGGCAGGGGTTCTGGCTACACCTTC
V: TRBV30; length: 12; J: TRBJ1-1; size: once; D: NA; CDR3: CAWDWGNTEAFF; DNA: TGTGCCTGGGACTGGGGGAACACTGAAGCTTTCTTT
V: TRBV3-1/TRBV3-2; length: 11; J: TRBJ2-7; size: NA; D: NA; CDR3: CASSHSREQYF; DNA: TGTGCCAGCAGCCACAGTCGCGAGCAGTACTTC
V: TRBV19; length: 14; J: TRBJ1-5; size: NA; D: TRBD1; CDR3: CASSQRTGNQPQHF; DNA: TGTGCCAGTAGTCAAAGGACAGGGAATCAGCCCCAGCATTTT
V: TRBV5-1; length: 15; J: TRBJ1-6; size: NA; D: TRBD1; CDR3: CASSPNGQGNSPLHF; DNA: TGCGCCAGCAGCCCAAACGGACAGGGGAATTCACCCCTCCACTTT
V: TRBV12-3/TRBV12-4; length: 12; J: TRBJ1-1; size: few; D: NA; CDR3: CASTKRGSGAFF; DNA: TGTGCCAGCACCAAGAGGGGGTCTGGAGCTTTCTTT
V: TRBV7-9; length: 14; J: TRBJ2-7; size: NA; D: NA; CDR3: CASSGGAGFDEQYF; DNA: TGTGCCAGCAGCGGGGGGGCCGGATTCGACGAGCAGTACTTC
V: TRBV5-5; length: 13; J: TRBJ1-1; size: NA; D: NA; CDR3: CASSITPTTEAFF; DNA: TGTGCCAGCAGCATAACCCCTACCACTGAAGCTTTCTTT
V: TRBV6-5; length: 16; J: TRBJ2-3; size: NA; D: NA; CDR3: CASSYSQALGTDTQYF; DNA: TGTGCCAGCAGTTACTCGCAAGCTCTTGGCACAGATACGCAGTATTTT
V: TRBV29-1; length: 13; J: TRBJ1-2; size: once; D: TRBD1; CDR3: CSVTQGASNGYTF; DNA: TGCAGCGTTACCCAGGGGGCGTCCAATGGCTACACCTTC
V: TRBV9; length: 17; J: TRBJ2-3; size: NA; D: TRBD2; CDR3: CASSLATSGGGTDTQYF; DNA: TGTGCCAGCAGCCTAGCTACTAGCGGGGGAGGGACAGATACGCAGTATTTT
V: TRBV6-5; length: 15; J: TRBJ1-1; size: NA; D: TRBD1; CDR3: CASSTRGREDTEAFF; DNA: TGTGCCAGCAGCACCAGGGGGAGGGAGGACACTGAAGCTTTCTTT
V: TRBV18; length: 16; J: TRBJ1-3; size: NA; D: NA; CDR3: CASSPRGTREGNTIYF; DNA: TGTGCCAGCTCACCACGCGGGACAAGAGAGGGAAACACCATATATTTT
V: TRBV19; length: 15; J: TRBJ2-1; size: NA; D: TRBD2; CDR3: CASSSGSSGYNEQFF; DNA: TGTGCCAGTAGTTCGGGGTCTAGCGGCTACAATGAGCAGTTCTTC
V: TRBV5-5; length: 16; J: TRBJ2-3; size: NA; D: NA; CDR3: CASSLALQGRGDTQYF; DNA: TGTGCCAGCAGCTTGGCCTTACAGGGGAGGGGAGATACGCAGTATTTT
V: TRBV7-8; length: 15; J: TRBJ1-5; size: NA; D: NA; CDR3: CASSLQQGSNQPQHF; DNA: TGTGCCAGCAGCTTACAACAGGGTAGCAATCAGCCCCAGCATTTT
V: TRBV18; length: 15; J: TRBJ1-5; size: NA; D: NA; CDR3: CASSPSGYSNQPQHF; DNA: TGTGCCAGCTCACCGTCCGGGTATAGCAATCAGCCCCAGCATTTT
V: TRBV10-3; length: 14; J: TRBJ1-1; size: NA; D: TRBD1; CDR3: CAIRGTGTHTEAFF; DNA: TGTGCCATCAGAGGGACAGGGACCCACACTGAAGCTTTCTTT
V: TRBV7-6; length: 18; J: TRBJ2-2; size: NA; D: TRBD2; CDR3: CASSLVAGGMENTGELFF; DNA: TGTGCCAGCAGCTTAGTTGCGGGAGGGATGGAGAACACCGGGGAGCTGTTTTTT
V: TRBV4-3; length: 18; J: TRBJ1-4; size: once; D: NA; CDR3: CASSQDPRQARINEKLFF; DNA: TGCGCCAGCAGCCAAGATCCGCGCCAGGCTAGGATAAATGAAAAACTGTTTTTT
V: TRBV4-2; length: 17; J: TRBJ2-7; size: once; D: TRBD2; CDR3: CASSQDLVGLAGYEQYF; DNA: TGTGCCAGCAGCCAAGATCTAGTGGGACTAGCGGGTTACGAGCAGTACTTC
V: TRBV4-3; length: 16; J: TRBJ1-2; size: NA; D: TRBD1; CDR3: CASSQVPGQGNLGYTF; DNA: TGCGCCAGCAGCCAGGTGCCGGGACAGGGGAACTTAGGCTACACCTTC
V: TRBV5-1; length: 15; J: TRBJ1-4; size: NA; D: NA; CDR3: CASSLSPGDREKLFF; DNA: TGCGCCAGCAGCTTGTCACCGGGGGATCGGGAAAAACTGTTTTTT